This T cell receptor (beta chain) was recorded in a study of blood T cell repertoires in COVID-19. Study summary: Nucleic acid was either cDNA or gDNA, and it came from T cells, B-cell-depleted T cells, or PBMCs.

Sequencing used immunoSEQ multiplex PCR; TCRdb keeps in-frame clones, though not all of them. The table shows some 300,000 clones, with more than 80% occurring only once. This receptor was taken from a woman between 45 and 60 years old with COVID-19, enrolled during active disease. Sequences were obtained from peripheral blood.

The CDR3, as DNA: TGTGCCTGTTCTCGCGGCAGGACACAAGAGACCCAGTACTTC. It is translated as CACSRGRTQETQYF. The chain is built from TRBV30 and TRBJ2-5; D might be TRBD1 (5 bases). CDR3 length: 14 residues. Per germline, CDR1 GTSNPN and CDR2 SVGIG (reference sequence). Trimming pared 6 bases from V and 2 bases from J, leaving 16 bases between.